The 20 T cell receptor beta chains below were found in one sample sequenced in a study of monozygotic twins with inflammatory bowel disease. TCRdb re-analyzed the 5' RACE reads; it lists each CDR3 protein once, without DNA. This table lists 300,000 to 400,000 distinct CDR3 sequences. The sequencing input was blood. Receptors were obtained from a human donor with ulcerative colitis or Crohn's disease, or a healthy co-twin of an affected twin (not recorded which).

This chain joins TRBV2 and TRBJ1-4. CDR1 is SNHLY, CDR2 FYNNEI, per germline. The CDR3 loop spans 12 amino acids. CDR3: CASSEVWGKLFF.

The chain couples TRBV5-1 to TRBJ2-3; TCRdb indicates TRBD2, and absent DNA this call remains unverified. This CDR3 is 15 amino acids long. CDR1 and CDR2 from the germline V gene are SGHRS and YFSETQ. CDR3 sequence: CASSLTRRSTDTQYF.

The chain has TRBV20-1 and TRBJ2-3. CDR1 DFQATT and CDR2 SNEGSKA come from the germline V gene (reference sequence). The CDR3 consists of 13 residues. Here the CDR3 reads CSARKGNPDTQYF.

V gene TRBV12-3 or TRBV12-4 combines with J gene TRBJ1-3; the TRBD1 assignment by TCRdb is unverifiable without DNA. The CDR3 contains 15 residues. The CDR3 sequence is CASSGTVGSGNTIYF.

The rearrangement links TRBV20-1 to TRBJ1-1. Germline V gives CDR1 DFQATT, CDR2 SNEGSKA (reference sequence). The CDR3 consists of 12 residues. The CDR3 sequence is CSAGRANTEAFF.

The genes are TRBV7-2 and TRBJ2-2; TCRdb names TRBD1, which stays unverified in the absence of DNA. CDR3 length: 14 residues. In germline, CDR1 is SGHTA, CDR2 FQGNSA. CDR3 in amino acids: CASSLVLGAGELFF.

This sequence joins TRBV12-3 or TRBV12-4 and TRBJ1-1; TCRdb's D call, TRBD1, is unchecked because there is no DNA. The CDR3 extends over 14 amino acids. CDR3 sequence reads: CASSLEGAITEAFF.

The genes are TRBV20-1 and TRBJ2-1; checking the TCRdb D call of TRBD1 is not possible without DNA. Germline CDR1 reads DFQATT; CDR2 reads SNEGSKA (reference sequence). The CDR3 covers 13 residues. CDR3 in amino acids: CSARAGASNEQFF.

V is TRBV6-1 and J is TRBJ2-1; TCRdb designates TRBD2, a call that cannot be tested without DNA. CDR3 length: 15 residues. Germline values: CDR1 MNHNS, CDR2 SASEGT. The CDR3: CASSASGRLYFEQFF.

The chain has TRBV7-9 and TRBJ1-1; lacking DNA, the TRBD1 call made by TCRdb goes unchecked. Germline V gives CDR1 SEHNR, CDR2 FQNEAQ (reference sequence). CDR3 length equals 16 residues. This CDR3 reads CASSLGDRGADTEAFF.

V usage is TRBV19 and J usage is TRBJ2-7; as DNA is missing, the TRBD1 call by TCRdb cannot be tested. This CDR3 contains 17 residues. Germline V gene sequence: CDR1 LNHDA, CDR2 SQIVND (reference sequence). CDR3 sequence reads: CASSISFGTGTLREQYF.

The V gene is TRBV20-1, the J gene TRBJ2-7; lacking DNA, the TRBD1 call made by TCRdb goes unchecked. The CDR3 extends over 13 amino acids. CDR1 is DFQATT, CDR2 SNEGSKA, per germline (reference sequence). The CDR3 protein is CSVLGTIVYEQYF.

V is TRBV20-1 and J is TRBJ1-2; as DNA is missing, the TRBD1 call by TCRdb cannot be tested. Germline CDR1 DFQATT, CDR2 SNEGSKA (reference sequence). This CDR3 is built from 14 residues. The CDR3 protein is CSAREWGVGNGYTF.

This chain connects TRBV28 to TRBJ1-5; TCRdb reports TRBD1, a call that lacks DNA to check it against. This CDR3 contains 14 residues. CDR1 and CDR2 from the germline V gene are MDHEN and SYDVKM. The CDR3 loop reads CASSTRGLGQPQYF.

This CDR3 is CSARDWGADTQYF. The chain links TRBV20-1 to TRBJ2-3; TCRdb returns TRBD1, unconfirmable since there is no DNA. This CDR3 spans 13 amino acids. CDR1 and CDR2 (germline): DFQATT, SNEGSKA (reference sequence).

This chain connects TRBV27 to TRBJ2-7. Germline values: CDR1 MNHEY, CDR2 SMNVEV (reference sequence). This CDR3 is built from 13 residues. The CDR3: CASSLSPLYEQYF.

The CDR3 is CASSPLIGMVGNEQFF. The chain joins TRBV4-1 to TRBJ2-1. This CDR3 comprises 16 residues. Germline V lookup: CDR1 MGHRA, CDR2 YSYEKL.

The V call is TRBV6-1, the J call TRBJ1-6; with no DNA, the TCRdb D assignment of TRBD1 cannot be verified. CDR3 size: 16 residues. Germline loops: CDR1 MNHNS, CDR2 SASEGT. CDR3 protein: CASSKRPGPADSPLHF.

This chain uses TRBV4-3 with TRBJ1-5. Per the germline V gene, CDR1 is LGHNA and CDR2 is YSLEER. The CDR3 spans 13 residues. CDR3 amino acids: CASSQEEYQPQHF.

This sequence joins TRBV20-1 and TRBJ2-7; the D call of TRBD1 rests on TCRdb alone, since no DNA is present to check it. There are 13 residues in the CDR3. Germline CDR1 and CDR2: DFQATT and SNEGSKA (reference sequence). This chain's CDR3 is CSARQGPAYEQYF.